Listed below are T cell receptor beta chains from one sample, sequenced in a study of cytomegalovirus exposure and HLA in healthy donors. TCRdb's copy holds only in-frame clones and misses some; the assay was immunoSEQ multiplex PCR. The sample yields under 150,000 clones, 65% to 80% seen once. The sample was PBMCs. All receptors come from a woman between 18 and 29 years old in good health and CMV-seronegative. Each CDR3 is given with its conserved first and last residue.

v_gene	j_gene	CDR3aa
TRBV16	TRBJ1-2	CASSQLTGNTF
TRBV5-1	TRBJ1-1	CASSLEAGIHTEAFF
TRBV6-5	TRBJ2-7	CASSYKGAYEQYF
TRBV29-1	TRBJ1-1	CSVRGGYTEAFF
TRBV5-6	.	CASSTGYEQYF
TRBV30	TRBJ2-7	CAWSPAWTSASSYEQYF
TRBV19	TRBJ1-5	CASSDTGQLHNQPQHF
TRBV30	TRBJ2-6	CAWSAGHSGANVLTF
TRBV6-5	TRBJ2-5	CASSPNKETQYF
TRBV27	TRBJ2-2	CASSSRDRGVGELFF
TRBV7-7	TRBJ2-4	CARRKRGDRGRSKNIQYF
TRBV30	TRBJ1-1	CAWSAYTEAFF
TRBV5-1	TRBJ2-3	CASSESASTDTQYF
TRBV19	TRBJ1-1	CASSISVNTEAFF
TRBV7-9	TRBJ1-1	CASSGGAVNTEAFF
TRBV4-1	TRBJ1-2	CASSQISGVVYGYTF
TRBV29-1	TRBJ2-5	CSVGVGSGSGETQYF
TRBV2	TRBJ2-5	CASSAARGLQETQYF
TRBV6-6	TRBJ2-7	CASSQYSGSASEQYF
TRBV5-1	TRBJ2-3	CASSLVGTSTDTQYF